Below are 26 T cell receptor beta chains sequenced from a single sample in a study of T cell repertoires in cytomegalovirus infection. MiXCR, run by TCRdb on the reads, gives a single entry per CDR3 protein. The sample lists about 530,000 distinct CDR3 sequences; 26% were seen once. The sample consisted of PBMCs. Receptors were obtained from a human donor in good health (CMV status not recorded). Some clones in this sample may be carry-over from other donors' samples.

The chain is built from TRBV6-2 or TRBV6-3 and TRBJ2-2; 10 positions agree with TRBD2. The CDR3 spans 15 residues. The J segment lost 6 bases and the V segment lost 2 bases, leaving 3 bases of the junction unmatched. Per the germline V gene, CDR1 is MNHEY and CDR2 is SVGEGT. The CDR3 sequence is CASSYKLAGAGELFF. The CDR3 DNA reads TGTGCCAGCAGTTACAAGCTAGCGGGAGCCGGGGAGCTGTTTTTT.

This clonotype was counted at least ten times. J is TRBJ1-2 and V is TRBV7-2; D is perhaps TRBD1 (6 bases). Germline lookup yields CDR1 SGHTA and CDR2 FQGNSA. This CDR3 has 15 amino acids. Between the trimmed V and J ends, which lost 0 bases and 3 bases, there was a span of 11 bases. The CDR3 DNA reads as TGTGCCAGCAGCTTAGCGTTTGGACAGCACTATGGCTACACCTTC. This gives the protein CASSLAFGQHYGYTF.

This chain connects TRBV29-1 to TRBJ2-1, with 9 bases matching TRBD1. CDR3 size: 14 residues. Trimming took 8 bases from V and 8 from J; bases not matched to a gene: 13. Germline V gene sequence: CDR1 SQVTM, CDR2 ANQGSEA. The CDR3 DNA is TGCAGCTTCTCCCCACCCGGGACAGGGTATGAGCAGTTCTTC. It translates to CSFSPPGTGYEQFF.

The CDR3 reads CASTPDTSGRYNEQFF. The CDR3 bases are TGTGCCAGCACGCCCGATACTAGCGGGAGGTACAATGAGCAGTTCTTC. V usage is TRBV14 and J usage is TRBJ2-1, with 12 bases lining up with TRBD2. CDR1 and CDR2 from the germline V gene are SGHDN and FVKESK. The V gene end was trimmed by 7 bases and the J gene end by 4 bases; junction bases not matched to a gene: 8. The CDR3 loop spans 16 amino acids.

This clonotype was detected only a few times. The chain is built from TRBV19 and TRBJ1-1; perhaps TRBD1 as D (5 bases). The CDR3 loop spans 14 amino acids. V shed 4 bases and J shed 4 bases, with 13 bases lying between them. Per germline, CDR1 LNHDA and CDR2 SQIVND (reference sequence). CDR3 sequence: CASSSGIRGTEAFF. The CDR3, as DNA: TGTGCCAGTAGTAGCGGGATTAGGGGCACTGAAGCTTTCTTT.

The chain uses TRBV2 and TRBJ2-4, with D possibly being TRBD2 (5 bases). This CDR3 has 14 amino acids. V lost 9 bases and J 0 bases, leaving 12 bases between the germline ends. The germline gives CDR1 SNHLY, CDR2 FYNNEI. Here the CDR3 reads CASSQRAAKNIQYF. The CDR3 region has the DNA TGTGCCAGTTCCCAGAGGGCAGCCAAAAACATTCAGTACTTC.

This rearrangement joins TRBV7-2 to TRBJ2-3, with D tentatively TRBD1 (6 bases). Trimming cost V 8 bases and J 3 bases, with 18 bases left between them. Germline CDR1 and CDR2: SGHTA and FQGNSA. This CDR3 has 15 residues. The CDR3 DNA is TGTGCCAGCTGCGAGCCTGCAGGGGAAACAGATACGCAGTATTTT. Translated: CASCEPAGETDTQYF. Looking up the rest from reference TRBV7-2 and TRBJ2-3 gives the full variable domain: GAGVSQSPSNKVTEKGKDVELRCDPISGHTALYWYRQSLGQGLEFLIYFQGNSAPDKSGLPSDRFSAERTGGSVSTLTIQRTQQEDSAVYLCASCEPAGETDTQYFGPGTRLTVL.

This clonotype was seen many times. This chain connects TRBV7-2 to TRBJ1-4, with 10 bases matching TRBD1. Germline CDR1 reads SGHTA; CDR2 reads FQGNSA. The length of the CDR3 is 19 residues. Unmatched junction bases numbered 7, after V lost 0 bases and J lost 0 bases. The CDR3 loop is CASSLARRQGASTNEKLFF. The CDR3 DNA sequence: TGTGCCAGCAGCTTAGCGCGGAGACAGGGGGCATCAACTAATGAAAAACTGTTTTTT.

This clonotype has a handful of counts. The V call is TRBV6-2 or TRBV6-3, the J call TRBJ2-7; 8 nucleotides agree with TRBD1. CDR3 size: 12 residues. Looked up from germline, CDR1 is MNHEY and CDR2 is SVGEGT. Trimming at V came to 9 bases and at J to 4 bases, leaving 5 bases not matched to a gene. In DNA form, the CDR3 reads TGTGCCAGTGGACAGGGCCGGTACGAGCAGTACTTC. The encoded protein is CASGQGRYEQYF.

Ten or more counts support this clonotype. This chain uses TRBV7-2 with TRBJ2-4; a weak D match, TRBD2 (6 bases). There are 12 residues in the CDR3. Germline values: CDR1 SGHTA, CDR2 FQGNSA. V was clipped by 7 bases and J by 8 bases, with 12 bases between them. This CDR3 reads CASTEAGDIQYF. CDR3 sequence (DNA): TGTGCCAGCACTGAAGCGGGCGACATTCAGTACTTC. The variable domain in full, completed from reference TRBV7-2 and TRBJ2-4, reads GAGVSQSPSNKVTEKGKDVELRCDPISGHTALYWYRQSLGQGLEFLIYFQGNSAPDKSGLPSDRFSAERTGGSVSTLTIQRTQQEDSAVYLCASTEAGDIQYFGAGTRLSVL.

This clonotype was found many times. This chain uses TRBV7-6 with TRBJ2-3; the match to TRBD2 covers 7 bases. The CDR3 consists of 16 residues. The germline V gene has CDR1 SGHVS and CDR2 FNYEAQ. Unmatched junction bases numbered 17, after V lost 6 bases and J lost 8 bases. The CDR3 region is CASRQTLSGEFATQYF. The CDR3 DNA is TGTGCCAGCAGACAGACCCTCAGCGGGGAGTTCGCTACGCAGTATTTT.

As DNA, the CDR3 is TGTGCCAGCAGTTTTGTCCCAAGTCAGCCCCAGCATTTT. Translating gives CASSFVPSQPQHF. The rearrangement links TRBV6-2 or TRBV6-3 to TRBJ1-5; D call uncertain. The V gene lost 4 bases and the J gene lost 6 bases, with 10 bases spanning the gap. Germline assignment: CDR1 MNHEY and CDR2 SVGEGT. The CDR3 is 13 amino acids.

The chain has TRBV27 and TRBJ2-1; D may be TRBD1 (7 bases). V gave up 3 bases and J gave up 4 bases, with 16 bases separating them. CDR1 is MNHEY and CDR2 is SMNVEV in the germline V gene (reference sequence). CDR3 length: 16 residues. CDR3 in amino acids: CASSFGAGGIYNEQFF. CDR3 nucleotide sequence: TGTGCCAGCAGTTTTGGGGCAGGGGGGATATACAATGAGCAGTTCTTC.

Only a few counts were recorded for this clonotype. The gene calls are TRBV6-6 and TRBJ1-1, with 7 bases identical to TRBD1. The ends lost 4 bases at V and 3 bases at J; junction bases unmatched: 11. The CDR3 length is 16 residues. CDR1 is MNHNY, CDR2 SVGAGI, per germline (reference sequence). The CDR3 DNA reads TGTGCCAGCAGTTCTTTCCGACAGGGTAAGGACACTGAAGCTTTCTTT. Protein product: CASSSFRQGKDTEAFF.

This rearrangement joins TRBV7-6 to TRBJ1-1, with D hard to call. The CDR3 contains 12 residues. CDR1 and CDR2 (germline): SGHVS, FNYEAQ. Trimming left V 5 bases short and J 8 bases short, with 12 bases between. The CDR3 loop reads CASSARLGEAFF. The CDR3 coding sequence is TGTGCCAGCAGCGCGCGACTGGGAGAAGCTTTCTTT.

Many counts were recorded for this clonotype. The chain couples TRBV11-2 to TRBJ2-5; D is undetermined. The germline V gene encodes CDR1 SGHAT and CDR2 FQNNGV. The length of the CDR3 is 15 residues. Trimming removed 2 bases at V and 5 bases at J, with 15 bases between. The CDR3 DNA reads as TGTGCCAGCAGCTTAAATCCGCCGTATCGGGAGACCCAGTACTTC. Translating it yields CASSLNPPYRETQYF.

This clonotype was seen a few times. V gene TRBV30 combines with J gene TRBJ2-1; 12 nucleotides align to TRBD2. The CDR3 is 12 amino acids. V trimming: 2 bases; J trimming: 13 bases; junction bases outside the gene matches: 3. In germline, CDR1 is GTSNPN, CDR2 SVGIG (reference sequence). CDR3 DNA: TGTGCCTGGAGTAGGACTAGCGGGGTCCAGTTCTTC. Translated, it gives CAWSRTSGVQFF.

The CDR3 reads CASSLVGTGGSNQPQHF. CDR3 bases: TGTGCCAGCAGCTTAGTAGGGACAGGCGGATCGAATCAGCCCCAGCATTTT. This chain uses TRBV7-2 with TRBJ1-5; 8 bases align to TRBD1. J was trimmed by 4 bases and V by 1 base; bases with no gene match: 9. This CDR3 spans 17 amino acids. The V gene's germline CDR1 is SGHTA and CDR2 FQGNSA.

This clonotype was recorded many times. V is TRBV7-2 and J is TRBJ2-5, with 7 nucleotides matching TRBD2. The V segment lost 7 bases and the J segment 2 bases; nucleotides outside the gene matches: 10. Germline loops: CDR1 SGHTA, CDR2 FQGNSA. This CDR3 contains 15 residues. The CDR3 coding sequence is TGTGCCAGCATGTTGGGAGGGACTGTTCAAGAGACCCAGTACTTC. It codes for CASMLGGTVQETQYF. Full variable domain (remainder filled in from reference TRBV7-2 and TRBJ2-5): GAGVSQSPSNKVTEKGKDVELRCDPISGHTALYWYRQSLGQGLEFLIYFQGNSAPDKSGLPSDRFSAERTGGSVSTLTIQRTQQEDSAVYLCASMLGGTVQETQYFGPGTRLLVL.

The chain links TRBV7-2 to TRBJ1-2; D perhaps matches TRBD1 (5 bases). The CDR3 is 13 amino acids. Trimming cost V 1 base and J 8 bases, with 11 bases left between them. Looked up from germline, CDR1 is SGHTA and CDR2 is FQGNSA. The CDR3 reads CASSLESGRGYTF. Here the CDR3 DNA reads TGTGCCAGCAGCTTAGAGTCAGGGCGCGGCTACACCTTC.

This clonotype was detected only a few times. V is TRBV19 and J is TRBJ2-1; D gene uncertain. The CDR3 loop spans 13 amino acids. Germline CDR1 LNHDA, CDR2 SQIVND (reference sequence). V was clipped by 3 bases and J by 10 bases, with 13 bases between them. CDR3 bases: TGTGCCAGTAGTATTTTTGTGTCGGCAGAGCAGTTCTTC. This translates into CASSIFVSAEQFF.

This clonotype was recorded many times. V and J are TRBV7-2 and TRBJ2-3, with D unresolved. The V end was cut by 2 bases, the J end by 3 bases, with 12 bases between. The CDR3 length is 15 residues. Germline values: CDR1 SGHTA, CDR2 FQGNSA. The CDR3 DNA follows: TGTGCCAGCAGCTTAAGCTCCTCCCCGACAGATACGCAGTATTTT. Protein product: CASSLSSSPTDTQYF. Looking up the rest from reference TRBV7-2 and TRBJ2-3 gives the full variable domain: GAGVSQSPSNKVTEKGKDVELRCDPISGHTALYWYRQSLGQGLEFLIYFQGNSAPDKSGLPSDRFSAERTGGSVSTLTIQRTQQEDSAVYLCASSLSSSPTDTQYFGPGTRLTVL.

The chain has TRBV4-3 and TRBJ2-2; the match to TRBD2 covers 8 bases. This CDR3 has 17 residues. V shed 1 base and J 3 bases; nucleotides not matched to a gene: 7. Germline lookup yields CDR1 LGHNA and CDR2 YSLEER. The CDR3 DNA follows: TGCGCCAGCAGCCAAGGTACGACTAGCGCCTACACCGGGGAGCTGTTTTTT. This codes for CASSQGTTSAYTGELFF.

In this sample, this clonotype turned up a few times. This chain uses TRBV25-1 with TRBJ1-2; D perhaps matches TRBD1 (6 bases). Germline V gene data show CDR1 as MGHDK and CDR2 as SYGVNS. The ends were cut back, 2 bases at V and 8 bases at J, with 9 bases in the middle. The CDR3 consists of 12 residues. This chain's CDR3 is CASSEGQYGYTF. In DNA, the CDR3 is TGTGCCAGCAGTGAAGGACAGTACGGCTACACCTTC.

The chain uses TRBV10-3 and TRBJ1-1; D not certain. V lost 0 bases and J 0 bases, leaving 8 bases between the germline ends. Germline values: CDR1 ENHRY, CDR2 SYGVKD. The CDR3 is made up of 15 amino acids. The CDR3 loop is CAISESLSMNTEAFF. The CDR3 bases are TGTGCCATCAGTGAGTCGTTAAGCATGAACACTGAAGCTTTCTTT.

The V call is TRBV7-9, the J call TRBJ2-1, with unresolved D. This CDR3 region has 11 residues. V lost 8 bases and J 3 bases, leaving 5 bases between the germline ends. In germline, CDR1 is SEHNR, CDR2 FQNEAQ (reference sequence). The CDR3 DNA reads TGTGCCAGCCAGTACTACAATGAGCAGTTCTTC. This codes for CASQYYNEQFF.